A selection of T cell receptor beta chains follows, all from one sample in a study of beta chain features in type 1 diabetes. The data were produced by immunoSEQ multiplex PCR, yet TCRdb's version contains in-frame clones alone and is incomplete. The sample carries about 640,000 clones, around 11% recorded once. Sequenced input: naive CD4+ T cells from blood. The receptors shown here come from a man under 40 with type 1 diabetes. CDR3s leave out the opening cysteine and the closing phenylalanine or tryptophan.

j_call v_call cdr3_aa
TRBJ1-1 TRBV27 ASTRGQGQGTEAF
TRBJ1-3 TRBV29-1 SAAGTGSGNTIY
TRBJ1-5 TRBV6-5 ASAGGFSNQPQH
TRBJ2-1 TRBV9 ASSRRPGTSGGTYNEQF
TRBJ2-3 TRBV7-8 ASRGAAASTDTQY
TRBJ2-7 TRBV29-1 SVGRDRASYEQY
TRBJ2-1 TRBV7-3 ASSRGGYNEQF
TRBJ2-1 TRBV7-9 ASSFQGWYNEQF
TRBJ1-5 TRBV7-2 ASSLVWGNQPQH
TRBJ2-6 TRBV27 ASSVQGSTNVLT
TRBJ1-4 TRBV7-2 ASSLAPGQGEKLF
TRBJ1-6 TRBV6-5 ASSQGRQNSPLH
TRBJ2-1 TRBV19 ASTLTSGGNEQF
TRBJ2-3 TRBV11-2 ASSFGLAGTTDTQY
TRBJ1-4 TRBV9 ASSVGVANEKLF
TRBJ2-6 TRBV18 ASSPRGQGATGANVLT
TRBJ2-1 TRBV11-2 ASSLRQVQV
TRBJ2-7 TRBV9 ASSVVPLAPHEQY
TRBJ2-1 TRBV6-5 ASSYSQGARDEQF
TRBJ2-4 TRBV6-5 ASSQRLDIQY
TRBJ2-3 TRBV5-1 ASTVNPSTDTQY
TRBJ1-1 TRBV20-1 SARGGAAF
TRBJ1-2 TRBV7-2 ASSLDAAQGYT
TRBJ2-5 TRBV5-6 ASSRWAAGEETQY
TRBJ2-2 TRBV19 ASWGPTGELF
TRBJ2-4 TRBV4-3 ASSQDNGGASQNIQY
TRBJ1-2 TRBV6-1 ASGWGRANYGYT
TRBJ1-3 TRBV10-3 AIRNRERENTIY
TRBJ1-3 TRBV7-3 ASGDGNTIY
TRBJ2-7 TRBV14 ASSPLDSSYEQY
TRBJ1-5 TRBV7-2 ASSRGGIGNQPQH
TRBJ1-2 TRBV11-2 ASSLAKGPYGYT
TRBJ2-3 TRBV28 ASSSGGSTDTQY
TRBJ1-2 TRBV28 ASSFRGYGYT
TRBJ2-6 TRBV11-2 ASSSRQGMNVLT
TRBJ1-2 TRBV11-2 ASSLDPAGQNYGYT
TRBJ2-1 TRBV10-3 AISEPGLAGLDEQF
TRBJ2-7 TRBV6-5 ASSSWVDGEQY
TRBJ1-2 TRBV5-1 ASSSLGTVAYGYT
TRBJ2-1 TRBV7-2 ASSRMLDAFYNEQF
TRBJ2-3 TRBV7-9 ASSLDLAAYTDTQY
TRBJ1-2 TRBV4-3 ASSPQRRGAHGYT
TRBJ2-5 TRBV18 ASSPVYQAGKETQY